The text below deals with one TCR beta chain. Antigen unknown. This sample is drawn from a study of cytomegalovirus exposure and HLA in healthy donors. Study results and limitations: Earlier analysis looked at TCR beta V segments, and most were productive about 90% or about 30% of the time. Reports showed the classifier diagnosing cytomegalovirus status with high specificity and sensitivity. In vitro confirmation showed three CMV-associated chains to be CMV antigen specific.

The primer mix had 60 Vbeta and 13 Jbeta primers. In the original workflow: An analysis performed later counted about 80 million unique TCR beta chains (roughly 10 million of them shared). Sequenced by immunoSEQ multiplex PCR; TCRdb stores in-frame clones only, minus some. V, J and clone size are those of that table, while D and trimming were read from the DNA. This table holds 100,000 to 150,000 clones, around 72% found once. V was trimmed by 4 bases and J by 0 bases, leaving 7 bases between them. The germline V gene has CDR1 MNHNS and CDR2 SASEGT. The CDR3 spans 14 residues. The genes are TRBV6-1 and TRBJ1-5, with TRBD1 as a possible D gene (5 bases). The sequencing sample was made of PBMCs. The origin of this receptor is a woman in her thirties or forties in good health and CMV-seronegative. The CDR3 here is CASSGRDSNQPQHF. DNA of the CDR3: TGTGCCAGCAGTGGCAGGGATAGCAATCAGCCCCAGCATTTT.